This T cell receptor beta chain was captured in a study of T cells in localized non-small cell lung cancer. Germline CDR1 and CDR2: MNHGY and SAAAGT. The ends lost 0 bases at V and 4 bases at J; junction bases unmatched: 3. The CDR3 has 14 amino acids. The repertoire was sequenced with immunoSEQ multiplex PCR; TCRdb's copy has only in-frame clones and lacks some. The data show roughly 810 clones, approximately 20% seen once. The chain employs TRBV6-8 and TRBJ2-7; 7 bases match TRBD1. Sequenced material: normal lung tissue next to the tumor, taken before any cancer treatment. This receptor was taken from a man aged 35-75 years with stage I lung adenocarcinoma. CDR3 nucleotide sequence: TGTGCCAGCAGTTACTCGACGGGACAGTACGAGCAGTACTTC. Translating it yields CASSYSTGQYEQYF.